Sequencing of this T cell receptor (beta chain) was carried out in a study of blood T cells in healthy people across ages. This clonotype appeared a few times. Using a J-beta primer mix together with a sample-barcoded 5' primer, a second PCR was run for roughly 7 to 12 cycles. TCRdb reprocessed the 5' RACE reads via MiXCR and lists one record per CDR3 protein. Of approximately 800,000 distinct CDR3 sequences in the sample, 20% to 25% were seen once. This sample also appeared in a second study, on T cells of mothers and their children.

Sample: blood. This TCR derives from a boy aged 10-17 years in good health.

CDR3 nucleotides: TGTGCCAGCAGTCGAGAGGCGGCGCCGGCCCTCCACTTT. This encodes CASSREAAPALHF. This chain links TRBV28 with TRBJ1-6; D is ambiguous. The CDR3 has 13 amino acids. Germline-derived CDR1 and CDR2 are MDHEN and SYDVKM. The V end was cut by 5 bases, the J end by 14 bases, with 16 bases between.